Shown below are 14 T cell receptor beta chains from a single sample sequenced in a study of T cells after yellow fever vaccination. TCRdb recomputed calls from the 5' RACE reads with MiXCR, one row per CDR3 protein. The sample contains roughly 320,000 distinct CDR3 sequences, around 11% of which appear only once. This material consisted of CD4+ T cells sorted from PBMCs, taken 45 days after the yellow fever booster vaccination. These receptors all stem from a man aged 18 to 30 who received the YFV17D yellow fever vaccine.

The V call is TRBV6-5, the J call TRBJ1-4, with TRBD1 matching 10 bases. The CDR3 is 18 amino acids. CDR1 and CDR2 from the germline V gene are MNHEY and SVGAGI. V was pared by 5 bases and J by 8 bases, with 17 bases of the junction left unmatched. The CDR3 loop reads CASSRAGTGVSLGEKLFF. The CDR3 DNA reads as TGTGCCAGCAGTCGTGCCGGGACAGGGGTTTCCCTTGGGGAAAAACTGTTTTTT.

The table lists this clonotype with a few counts. The rearrangement joins TRBV7-9 to TRBJ1-2; D not certain. The CDR3 is 18 amino acids. Germline V lookup: CDR1 SEHNR, CDR2 FQNEAQ (reference sequence). Trimming pared 5 bases from V and 8 bases from J, leaving 30 bases between. The CDR3 protein is CASSTELWAHDDVRGYTF. CDR3 DNA: TGTGCCAGCAGCACCGAACTGTGGGCCCATGATGATGTTCGGGGCTACACCTTC.

This clonotype was observed a few times. The chain is built from TRBV2 and TRBJ2-3; a weak D match, TRBD2 (7 bases). CDR1 is SNHLY and CDR2 is FYNNEI in the germline V gene. V gave up 5 bases and J gave up 4 bases, with 16 bases separating them. The CDR3 runs to 15 residues. In DNA, the CDR3 is TGTGCCAGCAGTAACATGGGGGGGCGAGCAGATACGCAGTATTTT. Translating it yields CASSNMGGRADTQYF.

The chain is built from TRBV18 and TRBJ2-7; TRBD1 matches 9 bases. Losses at the gene ends were 4 bases for V and 8 bases for J; bases not matched to a gene: 6. Germline V gene sequence: CDR1 KGHSH, CDR2 LQKENI. The CDR3 runs to 13 residues. Here the CDR3 reads CASSLTQGAKQYV. The CDR3 DNA follows: TGTGCCAGCTCACTCACACAGGGGGCAAAGCAGTACGTC.

There are a few counts of this clonotype. The chain couples TRBV5-1 to TRBJ2-6; 8 bases line up with TRBD1. The CDR3 loop spans 15 amino acids. Germline CDR1 SGHRS, CDR2 YFSETQ. With V trimmed by 4 bases and J by 5 bases, 5 bases remained unmatched. CDR3 in amino acids: CASSTGQVRANVLTF. The CDR3 bases are TGCGCCAGCAGCACGGGACAGGTCAGGGCCAACGTCCTGACTTTC.

This clonotype appeared many times. The V gene is TRBV5-5, the J gene TRBJ2-5; the D call may be TRBD1 or TRBD2 (6 bases each). V dropped 5 bases and J dropped 5 bases, with 19 bases sitting between them. This CDR3 is 15 amino acids long. CDR1 is SGHKS and CDR2 is YYEKEE in the germline V gene (reference sequence). In DNA, the CDR3 is TGTGCCAGCAGATTGACCGGGGGCGGGGCGGAGACCCAGTACTTC. Protein sequence: CASRLTGGGAETQYF.

This chain connects TRBV7-3 to TRBJ2-7, with 9 bases aligning to TRBD1. Germline CDR1 is SGHTA and CDR2 is FQGTGA. The CDR3 totals 15 residues. J gave up 6 bases and V 1 base, and 7 bases lay outside the gene matches. Here the CDR3 DNA reads TGTGCCAGCAGCTTAAGGTCGGGACAGGGTGGCGAGCAGTACGTC. It specifies CASSLRSGQGGEQYV.

This clonotype came up many times. This chain links TRBV7-8 with TRBJ1-5; D possibly corresponds to TRBD1 (5 bases). The CDR3 has 17 residues. The germline gives CDR1 SGHVS, CDR2 FQNEAQ. Trimming stripped 5 bases from V and 3 bases from J, with 20 bases between. The CDR3 DNA sequence: TGTGCCAGCAGCCCTAGAGGGGTGACAGCGGACAATCAGCCCCAGCATTTT. This sequence encodes CASSPRGVTADNQPQHF.

The V and J genes are TRBV19 and TRBJ2-1; the D gene could be TRBD1 or TRBD2 (5 bases each). V was trimmed by 10 bases and J by 2 bases, leaving 15 bases between them. Germline CDR1 reads LNHDA; CDR2 reads SQIVND (reference sequence). The CDR3 contains 14 residues. The CDR3 DNA is TGTGCCACCTGGGGTCGAGGGGCCTACAATGAGCAGTTCTTC. This translates into CATWGRGAYNEQFF.

This clonotype was detected ten times or more. This chain connects TRBV5-5 to TRBJ2-3; maybe TRBD2 (6 bases). This CDR3 spans 20 amino acids. Germline V gene lookup returns CDR1 SGHKS and CDR2 YYEKEE (reference sequence). Trimming removed 1 base from V and 2 bases from J, with 26 bases in between. CDR3 in DNA: TGTGCCAGCAGCTTGAGGGCCGGGGGAGGTAGCCAAGGCCCCACAGATACGCAGTATTTT. Its translation is CASSLRAGGGSQGPTDTQYF.

This clonotype was recorded at least ten times. J is TRBJ2-1 and V is TRBV6-6, with D uncertain. The germline V and J ends were trimmed by 2 bases and 9 bases, with 5 bases remaining between them. Germline assignment: CDR1 MNHNY and CDR2 SVGAGI (reference sequence). CDR3 length: 11 residues. The CDR3 region has the DNA TGTGCCAGCAGTTACCATATTGAGCAGTTCTTC. It is translated as CASSYHIEQFF.

This clonotype was counted only a few times. The chain couples TRBV7-2 to TRBJ2-1; tentative D call: TRBD2 (5 bases). Per the germline V gene, CDR1 is SGHTA and CDR2 is FQGNSA. V lost 4 bases and J lost 1, with 11 bases in between. The CDR3 totals 15 residues. The CDR3 spells CASSSTSRSYNEQFF. The DNA for the CDR3 is TGTGCCAGCAGCTCAACTAGTCGTTCCTACAATGAGCAGTTCTTC.

This clonotype came up many times. The chain combines TRBV7-9 with TRBJ2-7; D is uncertain. Trimming stripped 5 bases from V and 0 bases from J, with 14 bases between. Germline values: CDR1 SEHNR, CDR2 FQNEAQ (reference sequence). The CDR3 consists of 15 residues. The CDR3 loop reads CASSRLGDRSYEQYF. The DNA for the CDR3 is TGTGCCAGCAGCCGCCTTGGGGATCGCTCCTACGAGCAGTACTTC.

In this sample, this clonotype turned up a few times. J is TRBJ2-7 and V is TRBV2; D not certain. The germline V gene has CDR1 SNHLY and CDR2 FYNNEI. The CDR3 covers 12 residues. V was trimmed by 2 bases and J by 1 base, leaving 3 bases between them. The CDR3 reads CASSETSYEQYF. The DNA of the CDR3 is TGTGCCAGCAGTGAAACGTCCTACGAGCAGTACTTC.